Following are 26 T cell receptor beta chains from one sample sequenced in a study of shared clonotypes between healthy human individuals. The table came from immunoSEQ multiplex PCR; TCRdb's copy has only in-frame clones and leaves some out. The sample carries 2,500,000 or so clones, approximately 93% recorded once. Sequencing input: naive CD4+ T cells from PBMCs. The sample's subset: CD45RA+ positively selected. These receptors originate from a young man in good health. Some clones in this sample may be carry-over from other donors' samples.

This chain joins TRBV30 and TRBJ2-5, with D unclear. This CDR3 contains 13 residues. Germline lookup yields CDR1 GTSNPN and CDR2 SVGIG (reference sequence). V was cut by 0 bases and J by 1 base, with 6 bases left in between. CDR3 loop: CAWSVVAQETQYF. The CDR3 DNA reads TGTGCCTGGAGTGTAGTAGCCCAAGAGACCCAGTACTTC.

This sequence joins TRBV5-6 and TRBJ1-2; D not resolved. The V and J ends lost 6 bases and 4 bases respectively, with 19 bases between them. In germline, CDR1 is SGHDT, CDR2 YYEEEE. The CDR3 spans 15 residues. This CDR3 is CASNLRNRKTYGYTF. The CDR3 nucleotides read TGTGCCAGCAATTTACGCAATCGAAAGACCTATGGCTACACCTTC.

Here the CDR3 reads CASSAGAVQLCNQPQHF. As DNA, the CDR3 is TGTGCCAGCAGCGCCGGGGCCGTCCAACTATGCAATCAGCCCCAGCATTTT. V is TRBV12-1 and J is TRBJ1-5. TRBV12-1 is a known pseudogene. The CDR3 contains 17 residues.

The chain has TRBV5-1 and TRBJ2-3, with 8 bases matching TRBD2. J gave up 4 bases and V 4 bases, and 8 bases lay outside the gene matches. This CDR3 has 15 amino acids. Germline V gives CDR1 SGHRS, CDR2 YFSETQ. The CDR3: CASSQQSGSADTQYF. Here the CDR3 DNA reads TGCGCCAGCAGCCAACAGAGCGGGAGTGCAGATACGCAGTATTTT.

This chain links TRBV2 with TRBJ2-5; possibly TRBD1 for D (5 bases). The V gene's germline CDR1 is SNHLY and CDR2 FYNNEI. The CDR3 extends over 13 amino acids. V gave up 4 bases and J gave up 5 bases, with 11 bases separating them. CDR3 loop: CASSAQVAETQYF. DNA of the CDR3: TGTGCCAGCAGTGCACAGGTTGCGGAGACCCAGTACTTC.

J is TRBJ2-5 and V is TRBV5-1, with TRBD1 identical over 8 bases. CDR3 length equals 13 residues. V shed 4 bases, J shed 5 bases, and the junction held 4 bases outside the gene matches. CDR1 is SGHRS and CDR2 is YFSETQ in the germline V gene. CDR3: CASSQTGAETQYF. The CDR3 DNA is TGCGCCAGCAGCCAGACAGGGGCCGAGACCCAGTACTTC.

A word on this clone: This sample includes further DNA sequences coding for the same CDR3. This chain uses TRBV5-4 with TRBJ2-1; TRBD2 agrees at 9 bases. CDR1 and CDR2 from the germline V gene are SGHNT and YYREEE (reference sequence). The junction had 2 bases not matched to a gene; V was cut back by 4 bases and J by 0 bases. The CDR3 runs 15 residues. CDR3 region: CASSLTSGSYNEQFF. For the CDR3, the DNA is TGTGCCAGCAGCCTGACTAGCGGCTCCTACAATGAGCAGTTCTTC. Drawing the rest from reference TRBV5-4 and TRBJ2-1, the complete variable domain is ETGVTQSPTHLIKTRGQQVTLRCSSQSGHNTVSWYQQALGQGPQFIFQYYREEENGRGNFPPRFSGLQFPNYSSELNVNALELDDSALYLCASSLTSGSYNEQFFGPGTRLTVL.

The chain uses TRBV30 and TRBJ2-3; D is perhaps TRBD1 or TRBD2 (5 bases each). The V and J ends lost 0 bases and 9 bases respectively, with 10 bases between them. The germline CDR1 and CDR2 sequences are GTSNPN and SVGIG (reference sequence). The CDR3 runs to 12 residues. The CDR3 nucleotides are TGTGCCTGGAGTGTAACGGGACCGACGCAGTATTTT. Its protein product is CAWSVTGPTQYF.

Only one count was recorded for this clone. V gene TRBV29-1 combines with J gene TRBJ2-7; D may be TRBD1 (6 bases). There are 11 residues in the CDR3. Trimming shortened V by 7 bases and J by 7 bases, and 14 bases separated the two germline ends. CDR1 is SQVTM and CDR2 is ANQGSEA in the germline V gene. This CDR3 is CSGQTGKEQYF. Written as DNA, the CDR3 is TGCAGCGGCCAAACAGGGAAGGAGCAGTACTTC.

V and J are TRBV7-3 and TRBJ2-3; no firm D call. V was shortened by 3 bases and J by 2 bases, with 12 bases between the two germline ends. Germline CDR1 SGHTA, CDR2 FQGTGA. The CDR3 loop spans 15 amino acids. As DNA, the CDR3 is TGTGCCAGCAGCTTGACCGGCCGGACCACAGATACGCAGTATTTT. This translates into CASSLTGRTTDTQYF.

The gene calls are TRBV5-4 and TRBJ2-7; D may match TRBD1 or TRBD2 (5 bases each). The DNA end is more similar to TRBJ2-1, so the J call may be wrong. From germline, CDR1 is SGHNT and CDR2 YYREEE (reference sequence). The CDR3 is 14 residues long. Written as DNA, the CDR3 is TGTGCCAGCAGCTTAGGGGACCGCTACAATGAGCAGTTCTTC. The encoded protein is CASSLGDRYNEQFF.

V gene TRBV7-9 combines with J gene TRBJ2-5, with D perhaps given as TRBD1 or TRBD2 (6 bases each). The CDR3 covers 16 residues. Per germline, CDR1 SEHNR and CDR2 FQNEAQ (reference sequence). V lost 1 base and J 4 bases, leaving 16 bases between the germline ends. CDR3 loop: CASSLVARGRRETQYF. CDR3 bases: TGTGCCAGCAGCTTAGTAGCCCGGGGGCGGCGAGAGACCCAGTACTTC.

The rearrangement links TRBV4-1 to TRBJ1-3; D gene unclear. V was pared by 2 bases and J by 4 bases, with 12 bases between. The V gene's germline CDR1 is MGHRA and CDR2 YSYEKL. The CDR3 is 15 amino acids. For the CDR3, the DNA is TGCGCCAGCAGCCAACTCGGCATCTGGGGAAACACCATATATTTT. This gives the protein CASSQLGIWGNTIYF.

For this clone: This same CDR3 is encoded by further DNA sequences in the sample. The rearrangement uses TRBV10-3 and TRBJ1-1; 7 bases fit TRBD1. Losses at the gene ends were 2 bases for V and 6 bases for J; bases not matched to a gene: 0. The CDR3 sequence is 12 residues long. Germline V CDR1 and CDR2: ENHRY, SYGVKD. CDR3 loop: CAISEGTAEAFF. CDR3 in DNA: TGTGCCATCAGTGAGGGGACAGCTGAAGCTTTCTTT.

The chain is built from TRBV6-5 and TRBJ1-5; 7 bases line up with TRBD1. Germline lookup yields CDR1 MNHEY and CDR2 SVGAGI. The CDR3 runs 15 residues. V trimming: 5 bases; J trimming: 3 bases; junction bases outside the gene matches: 7. The DNA for the CDR3 is TGTGCCAGCAGTAGCGGACAGGCGAACAATCAGCCCCAGCATTTT. Protein sequence: CASSSGQANNQPQHF.

The V gene is TRBV5-8, the J gene TRBJ2-3; TRBD1 matches at 11 bases. The CDR3 covers 16 residues. V lost 4 bases and J lost 3; bases outside the gene matches: 7. The germline V gene has CDR1 SGHTS and CDR2 YDEGEE. The CDR3 DNA follows: TGTGCCAGCAGCCCCAGGGGACAGGGGGAAACAGATACGCAGTATTTT. It encodes CASSPRGQGETDTQYF.

V and J are TRBV6-6 and TRBJ1-5; perhaps TRBD1 as D (5 bases). The CDR3 consists of 15 residues. The ends were cut back, 6 bases at V and 2 bases at J, with 14 bases in the middle. CDR1 is MNHNY, CDR2 SVGAGI, per germline (reference sequence). This CDR3 is CASSLGRSGNQPQHF. DNA of the CDR3: TGTGCCAGCAGCTTGGGGCGGTCTGGCAATCAGCCCCAGCATTTT.

The rearrangement uses TRBV27 and TRBJ2-3; D call uncertain. The CDR3 runs 14 residues. Germline CDR1 reads MNHEY; CDR2 reads SMNVEV (reference sequence). V was cut by 2 bases and J by 6 bases, with 12 bases left in between. The CDR3 protein is CASSLRWVEDTQYF. Here the CDR3 DNA reads TGTGCCAGCAGTTTAAGGTGGGTCGAGGATACGCAGTATTTT.

The rearrangement uses TRBV19 and TRBJ2-1, with 7 bases aligning to TRBD1. Looked up from germline, CDR1 is LNHDA and CDR2 is SQIVND (reference sequence). V shed 3 bases, J shed 10 bases, and the junction held 6 bases outside the gene matches. The CDR3 runs 13 residues. Here the CDR3 reads CASSILQGNEQFF. The CDR3 region has the DNA TGTGCCAGTAGTATCCTACAGGGGAACGAGCAGTTCTTC.

The chain uses TRBV6-6 and TRBJ1-6; 10 bases map to TRBD1. Germline values: CDR1 MNHNY, CDR2 SVGAGI (reference sequence). Trimming removed 7 bases from V and 8 bases from J; junction bases left unmatched: 5. This CDR3 has 14 residues. This CDR3 is CASTGQGNHSPLHF. CDR3 in DNA: TGTGCCAGCACGGGACAGGGGAATCATTCACCCCTCCACTTT.

V usage is TRBV19 and J usage is TRBJ1-2; a weak D match, TRBD1 (5 bases). Trimming took off 3 bases at V and 4 bases at J, with 21 bases between the two ends. The CDR3 runs to 17 residues. The germline V gene has CDR1 LNHDA and CDR2 SQIVND (reference sequence). Written as DNA, the CDR3 is TGTGCCAGTAGTATTTTATCCGGGGCCCAGAGGACCTATGGCTACACCTTC. It is translated as CASSILSGAQRTYGYTF. The variable domain in full, completed from reference TRBV19 and TRBJ1-2, reads DGGITQSPKYLFRKEGQNVTLSCEQNLNHDAMYWYRQDPGQGLRLIYYSQIVNDFQKGDIAEGYSVSREKKESFPLTVTSAQKNPTAFYLCASSILSGAQRTYGYTFGSGTRLTVV.

The V gene is TRBV15, the J gene TRBJ2-7; 9 bases are a match to TRBD1. This CDR3 region has 16 residues. CDR1 and CDR2 from the germline V gene are LNHNV and YYDKDF (reference sequence). J was trimmed by 5 bases and V by 0 bases; bases with no gene match: 8. CDR3 sequence: CATSRDAWGQGHEQYF. The CDR3 DNA sequence: TGTGCCACCAGCAGAGATGCGTGGGGACAGGGTCACGAGCAGTACTTC.

This chain joins TRBV27 and TRBJ1-3; the D is unclear. The CDR3 consists of 14 residues. The germline gives CDR1 MNHEY, CDR2 SMNVEV (reference sequence). Trimming took off 6 bases at V and 3 bases at J, with 12 bases between the two ends. The CDR3 nucleotides read TGTGCCAGCAGCTCGGAGAGCAGTGGAAACACCATATATTTT. Amino acid sequence: CASSSESSGNTIYF.

The chain is built from TRBV5-5 and TRBJ2-3, with 9 bases aligning to TRBD1. The CDR3 is made up of 14 amino acids. V was clipped by 6 bases and J by 7 bases; unmatched bases: 9. Germline lookup yields CDR1 SGHKS and CDR2 YYEKEE (reference sequence). The CDR3 here is CASIPGTGINTQYF. CDR3 DNA sequence: TGTGCCAGCATCCCCGGGACAGGGATTAATACGCAGTATTTT.

The genes are TRBV9 and TRBJ2-1; D remains ambiguous. Germline V gene sequence: CDR1 SGDLS, CDR2 YYNGEE. This CDR3 is 15 amino acids long. Trimming left V 0 bases short and J 4 bases short, with 11 bases between. Written as DNA, the CDR3 is TGTGCCAGCAGCGTAGACAGCTCGGAATACAATGAGCAGTTCTTC. Its protein is CASSVDSSEYNEQFF.

Points on this clone: Other DNA sequences from this sample encode an identical CDR3 as well. This chain uses TRBV11-3 with TRBJ1-1; D gene unclear. The CDR3 has 13 residues. The V end lost 2 bases, the J end lost 1 base, and 5 bases lay between the germline ends. Germline V CDR1 and CDR2: SGHNT, YENEEA. The CDR3 DNA follows: TGTGCCAGCAGCTTAAGAAGGAACACTGAAGCTTTCTTT. This sequence encodes CASSLRRNTEAFF.